This T cell receptor beta chain was observed in a study of blood T cell repertoires in COVID-19. In the study overall: Samples representing acute and convalescent COVID-19 were sourced from the United States, Italy and Spain.

This clone was observed a few times. The protocol was immunoSEQ multiplex PCR, while the TCRdb copy is restricted to in-frame clones and leaves out a portion. The sample lists about 50,000 clones; 87% were seen once. The CDR3 consists of 14 residues. V gave up 10 bases and J gave up 0 bases; unmatched junction bases: 8. Per the germline V gene, CDR1 is ENHRY and CDR2 is SYGVKD. Sequenced: peripheral blood. The V gene is TRBV10-3, the J gene TRBJ2-7; 8 nucleotides line up with TRBD2. The source of this sequence is a human donor in a cohort sampled during active COVID-19. CDR3 DNA: TGTGCCACCGTTACTAGCGGTAGCTCCTACGAGCAGTACTTC. This sequence encodes CATVTSGSSYEQYF.